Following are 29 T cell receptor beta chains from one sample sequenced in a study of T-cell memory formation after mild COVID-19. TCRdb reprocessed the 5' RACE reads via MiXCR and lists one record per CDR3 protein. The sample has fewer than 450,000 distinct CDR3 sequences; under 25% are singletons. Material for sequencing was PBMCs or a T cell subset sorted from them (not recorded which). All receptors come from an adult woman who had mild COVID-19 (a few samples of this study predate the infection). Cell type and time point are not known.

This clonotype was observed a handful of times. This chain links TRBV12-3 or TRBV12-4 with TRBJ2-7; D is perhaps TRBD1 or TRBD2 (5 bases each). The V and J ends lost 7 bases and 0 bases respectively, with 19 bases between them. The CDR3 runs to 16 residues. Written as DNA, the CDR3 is TGTGCCAGCACCCTGTCCAACCGGGGCAACTCCTACGAGCAGTACTTC. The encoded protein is CASTLSNRGNSYEQYF.

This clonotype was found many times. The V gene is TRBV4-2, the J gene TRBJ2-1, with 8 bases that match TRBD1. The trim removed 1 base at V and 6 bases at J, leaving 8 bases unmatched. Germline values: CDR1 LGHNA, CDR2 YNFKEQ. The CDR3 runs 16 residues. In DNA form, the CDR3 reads TGTGCCAGCAGCCAAGCAGGGGGCGGACTGGGCAATGAGCAGTTCTTC. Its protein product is CASSQAGGGLGNEQFF.

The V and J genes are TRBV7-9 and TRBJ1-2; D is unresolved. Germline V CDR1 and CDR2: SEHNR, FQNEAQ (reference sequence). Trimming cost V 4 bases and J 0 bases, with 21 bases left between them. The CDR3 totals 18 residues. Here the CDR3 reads CASSSLSDPFGANYGYTF. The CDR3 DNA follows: TGTGCCAGCAGCTCGCTTTCAGACCCGTTCGGGGCTAACTATGGCTACACCTTC.

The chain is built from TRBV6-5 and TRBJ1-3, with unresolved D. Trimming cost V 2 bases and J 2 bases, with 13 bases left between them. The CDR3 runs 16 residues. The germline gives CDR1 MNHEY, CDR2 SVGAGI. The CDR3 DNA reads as TGTGCCAGCAGTTACGGCTATGGGAAGACTGGAAACACCATATATTTT. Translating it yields CASSYGYGKTGNTIYF.

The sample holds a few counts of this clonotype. The CDR3 reads CASSPRDAYEQYF. The CDR3 region has the DNA TGTGCCAGCAGCCCCCGGGACGCCTACGAGCAGTACTTC. This chain uses TRBV7-9 with TRBJ2-7; D tentatively reads TRBD1 or TRBD2 (5 bases each). The CDR3 consists of 13 residues. CDR1 is SEHNR and CDR2 is FQNEAQ in the germline V gene (reference sequence). Trimming took 5 bases from V and 2 from J, leaving 10 bases between them.

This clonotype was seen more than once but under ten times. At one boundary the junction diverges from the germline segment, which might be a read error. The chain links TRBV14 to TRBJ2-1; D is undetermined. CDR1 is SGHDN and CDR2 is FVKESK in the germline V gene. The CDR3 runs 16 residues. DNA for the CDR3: TGTGCCAGCAGCCAATACTCCGGAGTCTCCTACAATGATTTGGTCTTC. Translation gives CASSQYSGVSYNDLVF.

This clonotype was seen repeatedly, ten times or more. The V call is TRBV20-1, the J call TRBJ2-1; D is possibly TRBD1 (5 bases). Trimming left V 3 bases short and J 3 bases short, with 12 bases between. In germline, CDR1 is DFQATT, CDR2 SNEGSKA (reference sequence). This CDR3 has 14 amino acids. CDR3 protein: CSASPRQGYNEQFF. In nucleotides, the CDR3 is TGCAGTGCTAGCCCCCGTCAGGGCTACAATGAGCAGTTCTTC.

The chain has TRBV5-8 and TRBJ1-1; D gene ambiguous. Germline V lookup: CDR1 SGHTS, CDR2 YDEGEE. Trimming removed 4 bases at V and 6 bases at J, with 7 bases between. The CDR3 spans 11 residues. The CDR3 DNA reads TGTGCCAGCAGCATCGGCCCTGAAGCTTTCTTT. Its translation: CASSIGPEAFF. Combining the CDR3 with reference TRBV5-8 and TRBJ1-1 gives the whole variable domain EAGVTQSPTHLIKTRGQQATLRCSPISGHTSVYWYQQALGLGLQFLLWYDEGEERNRGNFPPRFSGRQFPNYSSELNVNALELEDSALYLCASSIGPEAFFGQGTRLTVV.

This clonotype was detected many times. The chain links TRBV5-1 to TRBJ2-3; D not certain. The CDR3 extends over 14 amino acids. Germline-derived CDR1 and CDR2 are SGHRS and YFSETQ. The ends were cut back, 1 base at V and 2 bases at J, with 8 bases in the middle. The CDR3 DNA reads TGCGCCAGCAGCTTGAGTCAGAACACAGATACGCAGTATTTT. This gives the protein CASSLSQNTDTQYF. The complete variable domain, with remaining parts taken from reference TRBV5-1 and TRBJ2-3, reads KAGVTQTPRYLIKTRGQQVTLSCSPISGHRSVSWYQQTPGQGLQFLFEYFSETQRNKGNFPGRFSGRQFSNSRSEMNVSTLELGDSALYLCASSLSQNTDTQYFGPGTRLTVL.

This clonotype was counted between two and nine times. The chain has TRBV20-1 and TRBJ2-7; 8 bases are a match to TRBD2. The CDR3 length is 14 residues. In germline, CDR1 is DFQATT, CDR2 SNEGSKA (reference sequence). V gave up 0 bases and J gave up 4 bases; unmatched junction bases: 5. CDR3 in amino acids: CSARDIGGAYEQYF. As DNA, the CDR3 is TGCAGTGCTAGAGATATCGGGGGGGCGTACGAGCAGTACTTC.

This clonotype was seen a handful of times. The CDR3 DNA follows: TGTGCCAGCAGGGGTAGCGGGAGTGTTGAGCAGTTCTTC. It specifies CASRGSGSVEQFF. The chain recombines TRBV9 with TRBJ2-1; 9 nucleotides align to TRBD2. This CDR3 is built from 13 residues. Germline values: CDR1 SGDLS, CDR2 YYNGEE. Trimming cost V 5 bases and J 9 bases; bases outside gene matches: 6.

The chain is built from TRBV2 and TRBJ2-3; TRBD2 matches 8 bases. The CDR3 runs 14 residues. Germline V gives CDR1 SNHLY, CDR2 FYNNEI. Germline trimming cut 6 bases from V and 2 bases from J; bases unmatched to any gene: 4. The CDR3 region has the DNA TGTGCCAGCAGGCAGCGGGGGCTCACAGATACGCAGTATTTT. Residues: CASRQRGLTDTQYF.

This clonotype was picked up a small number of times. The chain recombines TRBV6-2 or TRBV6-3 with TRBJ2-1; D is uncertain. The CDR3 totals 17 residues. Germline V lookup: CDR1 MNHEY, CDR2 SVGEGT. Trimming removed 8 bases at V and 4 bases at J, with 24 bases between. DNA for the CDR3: TGTGCCAGCGGGTCCTTAGCCCTAGAGATAGCTTACAATGAGCAGTTCTTC. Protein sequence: CASGSLALEIAYNEQFF.

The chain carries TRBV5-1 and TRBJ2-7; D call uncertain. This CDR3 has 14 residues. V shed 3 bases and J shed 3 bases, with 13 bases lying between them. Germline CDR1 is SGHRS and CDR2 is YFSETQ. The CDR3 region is CASSSGRSNYEQYF. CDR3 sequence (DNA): TGCGCCAGCAGCTCAGGCAGGTCCAACTACGAGCAGTACTTC.

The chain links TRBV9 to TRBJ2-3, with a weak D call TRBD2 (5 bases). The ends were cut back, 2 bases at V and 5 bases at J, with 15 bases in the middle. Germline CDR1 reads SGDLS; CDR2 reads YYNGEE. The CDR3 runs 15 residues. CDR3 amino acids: CASSVWTGSGDTQYF. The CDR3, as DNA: TGTGCCAGCAGCGTGTGGACTGGATCCGGAGATACGCAGTATTTT.

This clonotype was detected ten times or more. The CDR3 DNA reads as TGCAGTGCTAGAGATGCGACCAGGGGGAACACTGAAGCTTTCTTT. Its protein product is CSARDATRGNTEAFF. The chain joins TRBV20-1 to TRBJ1-1, with D perhaps TRBD1 (6 bases). This CDR3 has 15 amino acids. The V end lost 0 bases, the J end lost 1 base, and 12 bases lay between the germline ends. Germline loops: CDR1 DFQATT, CDR2 SNEGSKA (reference sequence).

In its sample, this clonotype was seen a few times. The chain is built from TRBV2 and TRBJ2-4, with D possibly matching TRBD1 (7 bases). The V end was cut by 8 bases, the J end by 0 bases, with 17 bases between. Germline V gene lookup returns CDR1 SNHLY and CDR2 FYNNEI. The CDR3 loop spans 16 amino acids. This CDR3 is CASAGQLLLAKNIQYF. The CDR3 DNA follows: TGTGCCAGCGCGGGACAGCTCCTTCTAGCCAAAAACATTCAGTACTTC.

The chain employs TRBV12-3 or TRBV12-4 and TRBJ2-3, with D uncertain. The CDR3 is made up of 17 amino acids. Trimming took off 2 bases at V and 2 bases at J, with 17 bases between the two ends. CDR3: CASSLQTGPGPTDTQYF. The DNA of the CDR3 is TGTGCCAGCAGTTTACAGACGGGCCCGGGCCCCACAGATACGCAGTATTTT.

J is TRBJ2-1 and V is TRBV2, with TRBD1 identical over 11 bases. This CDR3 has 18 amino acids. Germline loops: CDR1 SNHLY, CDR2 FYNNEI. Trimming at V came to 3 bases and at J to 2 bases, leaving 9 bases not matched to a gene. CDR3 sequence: CASSDPRTGGAPYNEQFF. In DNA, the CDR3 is TGTGCCAGCAGTGACCCCCGGACAGGGGGCGCACCCTACAATGAGCAGTTCTTC.

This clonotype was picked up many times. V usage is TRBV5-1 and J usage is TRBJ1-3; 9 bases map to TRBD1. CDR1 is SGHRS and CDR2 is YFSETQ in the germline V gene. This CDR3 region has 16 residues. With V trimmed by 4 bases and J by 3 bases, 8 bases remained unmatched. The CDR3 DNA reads TGCGCCAGCAGCCCGACCGGGACAGGGTATGGAAACACCATATATTTT. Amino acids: CASSPTGTGYGNTIYF.

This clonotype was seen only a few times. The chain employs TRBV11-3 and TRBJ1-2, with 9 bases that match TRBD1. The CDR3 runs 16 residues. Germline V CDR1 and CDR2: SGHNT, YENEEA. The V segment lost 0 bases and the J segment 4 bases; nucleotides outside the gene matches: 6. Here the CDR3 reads CASSLEMTGGIYGYTF. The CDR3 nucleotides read TGTGCCAGCAGCTTAGAGATGACAGGGGGGATCTATGGCTACACCTTC.

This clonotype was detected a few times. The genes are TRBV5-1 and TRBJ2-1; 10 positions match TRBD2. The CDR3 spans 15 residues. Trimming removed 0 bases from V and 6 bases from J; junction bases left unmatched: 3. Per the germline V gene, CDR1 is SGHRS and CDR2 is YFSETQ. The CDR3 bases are TGCGCCAGCAGCTTGGATAGCGGGAGGCTCAATGAGCAGTTCTTC. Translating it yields CASSLDSGRLNEQFF.

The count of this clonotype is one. The CDR3 DNA sequence: TGCGCCAGCAGCCACCCGACTAGCGGGGGGCGTGAGACCCAGTACTTC. Residues: CASSHPTSGGRETQYF. J is TRBJ2-5 and V is TRBV4-1, with TRBD2 identical over 13 bases. CDR1 MGHRA and CDR2 YSYEKL come from the germline V gene. The junction had 6 bases not matched to a gene; V was cut back by 3 bases and J by 5 bases. CDR3 size: 16 residues.

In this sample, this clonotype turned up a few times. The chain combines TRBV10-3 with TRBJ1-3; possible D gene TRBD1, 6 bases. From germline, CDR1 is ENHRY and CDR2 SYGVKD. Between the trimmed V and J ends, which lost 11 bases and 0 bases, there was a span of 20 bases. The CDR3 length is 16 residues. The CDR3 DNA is TGTGCCTACACCCGGGGGCCATCAGCCTCTGGAAACACCATATATTTT. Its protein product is CAYTRGPSASGNTIYF.

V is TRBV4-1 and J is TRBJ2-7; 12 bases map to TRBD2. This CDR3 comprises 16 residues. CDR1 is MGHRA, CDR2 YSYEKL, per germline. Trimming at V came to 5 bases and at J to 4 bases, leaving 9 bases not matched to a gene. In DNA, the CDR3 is TGCGCCAGCAGCTCAACGACTAGCGGGGGCCCTTACGAGCAGTACTTC. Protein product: CASSSTTSGGPYEQYF.

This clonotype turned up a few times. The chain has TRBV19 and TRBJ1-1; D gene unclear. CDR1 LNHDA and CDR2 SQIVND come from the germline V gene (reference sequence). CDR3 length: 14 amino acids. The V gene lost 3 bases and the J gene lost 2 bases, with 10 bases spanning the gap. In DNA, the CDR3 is TGTGCCAGTAGTATGAGACAAGCAAACACTGAAGCTTTCTTT. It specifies CASSMRQANTEAFF.

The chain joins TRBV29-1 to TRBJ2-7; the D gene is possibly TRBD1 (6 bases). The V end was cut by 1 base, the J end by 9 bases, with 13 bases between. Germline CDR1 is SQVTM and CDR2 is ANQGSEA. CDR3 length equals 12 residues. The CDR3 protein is CSVEAVGQGQYF. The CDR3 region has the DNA TGCAGCGTTGAAGCCGTGGGACAAGGGCAGTACTTC.

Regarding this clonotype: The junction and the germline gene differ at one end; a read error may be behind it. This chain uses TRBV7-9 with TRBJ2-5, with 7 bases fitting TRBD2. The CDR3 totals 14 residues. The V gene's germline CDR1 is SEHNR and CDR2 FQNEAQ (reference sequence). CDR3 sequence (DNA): TGTGCCAGCAGCCCAGCGGGATACCATGAGACCCAGTACTTC. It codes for CASSPAGYHETQYF.

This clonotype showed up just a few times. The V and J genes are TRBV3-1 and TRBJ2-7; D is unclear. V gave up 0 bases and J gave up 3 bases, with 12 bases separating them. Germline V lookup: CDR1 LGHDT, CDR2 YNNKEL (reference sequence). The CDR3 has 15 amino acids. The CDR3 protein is CASSQEIADFYEQYF. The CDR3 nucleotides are TGTGCCAGCAGCCAAGAGATTGCGGATTTCTACGAGCAGTACTTC.